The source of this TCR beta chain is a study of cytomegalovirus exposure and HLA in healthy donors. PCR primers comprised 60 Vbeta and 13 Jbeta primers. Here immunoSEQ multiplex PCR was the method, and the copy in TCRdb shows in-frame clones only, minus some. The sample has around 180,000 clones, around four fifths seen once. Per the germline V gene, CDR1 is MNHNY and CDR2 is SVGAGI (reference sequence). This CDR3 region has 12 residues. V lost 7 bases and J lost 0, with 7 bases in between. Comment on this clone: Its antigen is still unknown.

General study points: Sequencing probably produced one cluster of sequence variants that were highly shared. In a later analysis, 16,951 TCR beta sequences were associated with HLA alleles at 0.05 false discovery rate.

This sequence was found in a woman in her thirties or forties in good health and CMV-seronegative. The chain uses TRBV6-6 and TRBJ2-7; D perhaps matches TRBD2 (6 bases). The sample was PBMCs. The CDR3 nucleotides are TGTGCCAGCACCGGGAGCTCCTACGAGCAGTACTTC. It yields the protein CASTGSSYEQYF.